Shown below are 26 T cell receptor beta chains from a single sample sequenced in a study of blood T cell repertoires in COVID-19. Clones were read by immunoSEQ multiplex PCR, and TCRdb kept only the in-frame ones, dropping some. This sample has 65,000 to 85,000 clones; over 80% occur once, and the top ten carry roughly 2.3%. Specimen: peripheral blood. Every receptor here comes from a human donor in a cohort sampled during active COVID-19.

The chain couples TRBV5-4 to TRBJ1-2; no firm D call. Germline V CDR1 and CDR2: SGHNT, YYREEE (reference sequence). Trimming stripped 2 bases from V and 6 bases from J, with 17 bases between. The CDR3 extends over 15 amino acids. CDR3 DNA sequence: TGTGCCAGCAGCTTCCCTAATGACATGTTCGATGGCTACACCTTC. It codes for CASSFPNDMFDGYTF.

In DNA, the CDR3 is TGCGCCAGCAGTAGAGGGACAGGGGAGATGAACACTGAAGCTTTCTTT. This encodes CASSRGTGEMNTEAFF. The V gene is TRBV10-2, the J gene TRBJ1-1; 10 bases match TRBD1. The CDR3 length is 16 residues. Unmatched junction bases numbered 6, after V lost 5 bases and J lost 0 bases. Germline CDR1 is WSHSY and CDR2 is SAAADI.

This clone was detected a few times. The chain links TRBV7-3 to TRBJ1-6; TRBD1 matches 8 bases. V was pared by 5 bases and J by 7 bases, with 7 bases of the junction left unmatched. The germline CDR1 and CDR2 sequences are SGHTA and FQGTGA. This CDR3 is built from 15 residues. CDR3 coding DNA: TGTGCCAGCAGCCTCGGGACAGGCCGAAATTCACCCCTCCACTTT. Residues: CASSLGTGRNSPLHF.

This chain's CDR3 is CASSPLTEAFF. CDR3 in DNA: TGTGCCAGCAGCCCTCTCACTGAAGCTTTCTTT. The V gene is TRBV11-2, the J gene TRBJ1-1; D not resolved. Trimming pared 5 bases from V and 4 bases from J, leaving 5 bases between. Per germline, CDR1 SGHAT and CDR2 FQNNGV. This CDR3 spans 11 amino acids.

The CDR3 nucleotides are TGCGCCAGCAGCCAAGATTGGACGGGAGCCGACGGGGCCAACGTCCTGACTTTC. Its protein is CASSQDWTGADGANVLTF. The chain couples TRBV4-3 to TRBJ2-6; D is perhaps TRBD2 (6 bases). Germline V gene sequence: CDR1 LGHNA, CDR2 YSLEER. This CDR3 contains 18 residues. The V and J ends lost 0 bases and 4 bases respectively, with 16 bases between them.

This clone was seen more than once but under ten times. V gene TRBV28 combines with J gene TRBJ1-2, with no clear D. CDR1 and CDR2 (germline): MDHEN, SYDVKM. The V and J ends lost 7 bases and 5 bases respectively, with 8 bases between them. This CDR3 contains 11 residues. The CDR3 DNA reads TGTGCCAGCACCAGGAGGTATGGCTACACCTTC. It yields the protein CASTRRYGYTF.

This chain connects TRBV9 to TRBJ2-7; 9 bases align to TRBD1. After removal of 4 bases from V and 4 bases from J, the junction contained 9 bases not matched to a gene. The CDR3 is 15 residues long. From germline, CDR1 is SGDLS and CDR2 YYNGEE. The CDR3 DNA reads as TGTGCCAGCAGCCCCTACCCGACAGGGGGGTACGAGCAGTACTTC. It encodes CASSPYPTGGYEQYF.

The J gene is TRBJ1-2, the V gene TRBV12-2; the table's D call, TRBD1, was not checked against the DNA. TRBV12-2 is annotated as a pseudogene. The CDR3 runs to 16 residues. The CDR3 is CASRPYWIGHRYGYTF. CDR3 nucleotide sequence: TGTGCAAGTCGCCCATACTGGATCGGACACCGCTATGGCTACACCTTC.

This clone was counted once. The chain employs TRBV2 and TRBJ2-1, with D possibly TRBD2 on 5 matching bases. The ends were cut back, 7 bases at V and 4 bases at J, with 11 bases in the middle. This CDR3 spans 13 amino acids. The germline V gene encodes CDR1 SNHLY and CDR2 FYNNEI. The CDR3 bases are TGTGCCAGCACGGTGGGAGAGTACAATGAGCAGTTCTTC. It yields the protein CASTVGEYNEQFF.

The chain links TRBV2 to TRBJ1-2, with TRBD1 matching over 10 bases. The germline gives CDR1 SNHLY, CDR2 FYNNEI. The CDR3 is 14 amino acids. Trimming removed 4 bases from V and 4 bases from J; junction bases left unmatched: 3. DNA of the CDR3: TGTGCCAGCAGTGTCGGGACAGGGGTCTATGGCTACACCTTC. Amino acids: CASSVGTGVYGYTF. Looking up the rest from reference TRBV2 and TRBJ1-2 gives the full variable domain: EPEVTQTPSHQVTQMGQEVILRCVPISNHLYFYWYRQILGQKVEFLVSFYNNEISEKSEIFDDQFSVERPDGSNFTLKIRSTKLEDSAMYFCASSVGTGVYGYTFGSGTRLTVV.

This clone came up once. The gene calls are TRBV28 and TRBJ2-7, with D possibly being TRBD2 (7 bases). Looked up from germline, CDR1 is MDHEN and CDR2 is SYDVKM. The CDR3 length is 12 residues. Trimming took off 8 bases at V and 5 bases at J, with 13 bases between the two ends. The CDR3 coding sequence is TGTGCCAGCGGCGGCGGGGGCCACGAGCAGTACTTC. It encodes CASGGGGHEQYF.

The chain carries TRBV4-1 and TRBJ1-2; 9 bases line up with TRBD1. The CDR3 runs 15 residues. The germline V gene encodes CDR1 MGHRA and CDR2 YSYEKL. V dropped 1 base and J dropped 5; count of bases not matched to a gene: 5. CDR3 sequence (DNA): TGCGCCAGCAGCCAAGTCTTCGGACAGGGGTATGGCTACACCTTC. The encoded protein is CASSQVFGQGYGYTF.

The CDR3 nucleotides read TGTGCCAGCAGGCCGAGGAGGGAGTACGGGGCCGGGGAGCAGTACTTC. Its protein is CASRPRREYGAGEQYF. This rearrangement joins TRBV27 to TRBJ2-7, with a tentative D call TRBD2 (6 bases). Germline CDR1 and CDR2: MNHEY and SMNVEV (reference sequence). CDR3 length: 16 residues. The V and J ends lost 6 bases and 7 bases respectively, with 25 bases between them.

The genes are TRBV5-5 and TRBJ1-6, with TRBD1 matching over 7 bases. Germline CDR1 SGHKS, CDR2 YYEKEE (reference sequence). The J segment lost 10 bases and the V segment lost 3 bases, leaving 7 bases of the junction unmatched. This CDR3 spans 14 amino acids. The CDR3 DNA is TGTGCCAGCAGCTGGGACAGCCCCCAGTCACCCCTCCACTTT. This encodes CASSWDSPQSPLHF.

This clone has only one observation. V and J are TRBV7-3 and TRBJ2-1, with D perhaps TRBD2 (7 bases). V was clipped by 8 bases and J by 9 bases, with 26 bases between them. The length of the CDR3 is 16 residues. From germline, CDR1 is SGHTA and CDR2 FQGTGA. The CDR3 protein is CASSSNGGGRRGEQFF. The CDR3 DNA sequence: TGTGCCAGCTCCTCAAACGGGGGCGGGAGACGCGGTGAGCAGTTCTTC.

This chain uses TRBV5-1 with TRBJ2-5; TRBD1 aligns across 7 bases. The germline gives CDR1 SGHRS, CDR2 YFSETQ. V shed 4 bases, J shed 1 base, and the junction held 7 bases outside the gene matches. The CDR3 contains 15 residues. The DNA for the CDR3 is TGCGCCAGCAGCCGATACGGACAGGTCCAAGAGACCCAGTACTTC. Its protein product is CASSRYGQVQETQYF.

The chain carries TRBV2 and TRBJ1-4; possibly TRBD1 for D (6 bases). This CDR3 contains 15 residues. CDR1 is SNHLY, CDR2 FYNNEI, per germline. Trimming removed 4 bases from V and 8 bases from J, with 17 bases in between. The CDR3 coding sequence is TGTGCCAGCAGTGTAACTCCAGGGGATCAGGAAAAACTGTTTTTT. Its translation is CASSVTPGDQEKLFF.

This rearrangement joins TRBV19 to TRBJ1-4; D is unclear. Germline V gives CDR1 LNHDA, CDR2 SQIVND (reference sequence). Trimming pared 4 bases from V and 5 bases from J, leaving 8 bases between. This CDR3 contains 13 residues. The CDR3 DNA sequence: TGTGCCAGTAGTAACCAGGCCAATGAAAAACTGTTTTTT. It is translated as CASSNQANEKLFF.

This clone was counted a single time. V and J are TRBV28 and TRBJ2-1; 10 bases agree with TRBD2. V was clipped by 7 bases and J by 7 bases; unmatched bases: 4. This CDR3 spans 13 amino acids. Per the germline V gene, CDR1 is MDHEN and CDR2 is SYDVKM. The CDR3 reads CASIRTSGNEQFF. The CDR3 DNA sequence: TGTGCCAGCATCCGGACTAGCGGAAATGAGCAGTTCTTC.

This clone was observed a single time. This chain joins TRBV2 and TRBJ1-1, with D perhaps matching TRBD1 (6 bases). The CDR3 consists of 13 residues. The germline V gene encodes CDR1 SNHLY and CDR2 FYNNEI. With 7 bases removed from V and 5 bases from J, the gap between germline ends came to 14 bases. The CDR3 loop is CASNRQGWTEAFF. The CDR3 DNA follows: TGTGCCAGCAATCGGCAGGGGTGGACTGAAGCTTTCTTT.

J is TRBJ2-3 and V is TRBV30, with 9 bases that match TRBD1. Looked up from germline, CDR1 is GTSNPN and CDR2 is SVGIG (reference sequence). This CDR3 contains 14 residues. The J segment lost 2 bases and the V segment lost 3 bases, leaving 3 bases of the junction unmatched. This CDR3 is CAWRTGGPTDTQYF. CDR3 nucleotide sequence: TGTGCCTGGAGAACAGGGGGCCCCACAGATACGCAGTATTTT. Complete variable domain (other parts from reference TRBV30 and TRBJ2-3): SQTIHQWPATLVQPVGSPLSLECTVEGTSNPNLYWYRQAAGRGLQLLFYSVGIGQISSEVPQNLSASRPQDRQFILSSKKLLLSDSGFYLCAWRTGGPTDTQYFGPGTRLTVL.

This sequence joins TRBV28 and TRBJ2-3; 9 nucleotides align to TRBD1. V shed 4 bases and J 6 bases; nucleotides not matched to a gene: 5. CDR1 MDHEN and CDR2 SYDVKM come from the germline V gene. CDR3 length: 14 residues. The DNA for the CDR3 is TGTGCCAGCAGTTCGGGACAGGGTTTGGATACGCAGTATTTT. Translating it yields CASSSGQGLDTQYF.

CDR3 region: CASSLSRDSSRNEQFF. The CDR3 DNA sequence: TGTGCCAGCAGTCTAAGCCGGGACAGCTCGAGAAATGAGCAGTTCTTC. The rearrangement joins TRBV27 to TRBJ2-1, with 7 nucleotides matching TRBD1. The ends lost 5 bases at V and 7 bases at J; junction bases unmatched: 14. The germline V gene has CDR1 MNHEY and CDR2 SMNVEV (reference sequence). The CDR3 has 16 residues.

The V call is TRBV20-1, the J call TRBJ1-6; D gene unclear. The germline V and J ends were trimmed by 3 bases and 10 bases, with 13 bases remaining between them. This CDR3 comprises 13 residues. Germline lookup yields CDR1 DFQATT and CDR2 SNEGSKA (reference sequence). CDR3: CSASGVERSPLHF. In nucleotides, the CDR3 is TGCAGTGCTAGTGGAGTGGAGAGGTCACCCCTCCACTTT.

The chain has TRBV3-1 (or the pseudogene TRBV3-2) and TRBJ1-6, with TRBD1 as a possible D gene (5 bases). CDR3 length: 14 residues. Per germline, CDR1 LGHDT and CDR2 YNNKEL (reference sequence). The V end was cut by 0 bases, the J end by 10 bases, with 10 bases between. The CDR3 coding sequence is TGTGCCAGCAGCCAAGATGATGGGGGGTCACCCCTCCACTTT. Its translation: CASSQDDGGSPLHF.

The chain combines TRBV3-1 (or the pseudogene TRBV3-2) with TRBJ2-5, with D possibly TRBD1 on 5 matching bases. Looked up from germline, CDR1 is LGHDT and CDR2 is YNNKEL (reference sequence). The ends were cut back, 1 base at V and 1 base at J, with 10 bases in the middle. The CDR3 is made up of 15 amino acids. The CDR3 here is CASSQGGRGQETQYF. As DNA, the CDR3 is TGTGCCAGCAGCCAAGGGGGCAGAGGCCAAGAGACCCAGTACTTC.